This T cell receptor beta chain comes out of a study of shared clonotypes between healthy human individuals. The CDR3 is made up of 15 amino acids. V lost 4 bases and J lost 6, with 17 bases in between. Germline CDR1 reads SGHTA; CDR2 reads FQGTGA. TCRdb's copy holds only in-frame clones and misses some; the assay was immunoSEQ multiplex PCR. There are about 480,000 clones in the sample; 70% to 80% occur only once, and 10% to 15% lies in the top ten. Whole-study results and caveats: It was expected that sequencing depth would affect clonotype sharing among donors.

Of note for this clone: Its target is not known.

The clonotype comes from a woman aged 40-49 years in good health. Some clones in this sample may be carry-over from other donors' samples. The sample was PBMCs. V and J are TRBV7-3 and TRBJ2-3; D is tentatively TRBD1 or TRBD2 (7 bases each). The CDR3 loop reads CASSWEGARQDTQYF. CDR3 DNA sequence: TGTGCCAGCAGCTGGGAGGGGGCCCGGCAGGATACGCAGTATTTT.